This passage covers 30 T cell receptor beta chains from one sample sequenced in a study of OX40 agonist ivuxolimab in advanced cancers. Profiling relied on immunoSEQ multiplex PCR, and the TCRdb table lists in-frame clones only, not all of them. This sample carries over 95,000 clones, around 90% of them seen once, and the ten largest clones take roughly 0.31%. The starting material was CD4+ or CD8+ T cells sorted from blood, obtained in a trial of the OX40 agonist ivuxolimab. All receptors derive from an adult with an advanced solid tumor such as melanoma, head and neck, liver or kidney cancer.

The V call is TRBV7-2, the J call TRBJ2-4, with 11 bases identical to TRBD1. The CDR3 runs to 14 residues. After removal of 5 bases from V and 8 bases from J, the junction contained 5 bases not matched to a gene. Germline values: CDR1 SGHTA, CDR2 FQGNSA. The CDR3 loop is CASSRDRGADIQYF. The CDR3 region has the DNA TGTGCCAGCAGCCGGGACAGGGGGGCGGACATTCAGTACTTC. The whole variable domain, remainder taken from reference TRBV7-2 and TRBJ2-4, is GAGVSQSPSNKVTEKGKDVELRCDPISGHTALYWYRQSLGQGLEFLIYFQGNSAPDKSGLPSDRFSAERTGGSVSTLTIQRTQQEDSAVYLCASSRDRGADIQYFGAGTRLSVL.

The CDR3 sequence is CASSRPGQASGRGVSEQFF. DNA of the CDR3: TGTGCCAGTAGTCGGCCGGGACAGGCTAGCGGGAGGGGGGTAAGTGAGCAGTTCTTC. The V and J genes are TRBV19 and TRBJ2-1, with 12 bases aligning to TRBD2. Trimming took 5 bases from V and 9 from J; bases not matched to a gene: 20. This CDR3 is 19 amino acids long. The germline gives CDR1 LNHDA, CDR2 SQIVND (reference sequence).

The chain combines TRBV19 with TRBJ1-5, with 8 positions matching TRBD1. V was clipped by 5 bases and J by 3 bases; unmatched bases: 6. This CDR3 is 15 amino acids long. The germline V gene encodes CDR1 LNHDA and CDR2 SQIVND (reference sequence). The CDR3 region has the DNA TGTGCCAGTAGTTCACCGGACAGGGTCAATCAGCCCCAGCATTTT. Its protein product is CASSSPDRVNQPQHF.

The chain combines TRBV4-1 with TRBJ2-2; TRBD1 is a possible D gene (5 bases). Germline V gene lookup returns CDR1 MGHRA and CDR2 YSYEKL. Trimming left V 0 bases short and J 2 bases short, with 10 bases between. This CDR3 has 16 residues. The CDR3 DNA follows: TGCGCCAGCAGCCAAGATCTGGGGCTAAACACCGGGGAGCTGTTTTTT. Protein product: CASSQDLGLNTGELFF.

The CDR3 sequence is CASSYSSLKNTGELFF. The CDR3, as DNA: TGTGCCAGCAGTTACTCGAGTCTAAAGAACACCGGGGAGCTGTTTTTT. This chain uses TRBV6-5 with TRBJ2-2; no reliable D call. V dropped 0 bases and J dropped 1 base, with 9 bases sitting between them. Per the germline V gene, CDR1 is MNHEY and CDR2 is SVGAGI. CDR3 length: 16 amino acids.

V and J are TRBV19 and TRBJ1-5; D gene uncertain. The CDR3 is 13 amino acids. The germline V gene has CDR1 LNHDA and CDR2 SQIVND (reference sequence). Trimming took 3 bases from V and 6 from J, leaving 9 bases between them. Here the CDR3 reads CASSISPGQPQHF. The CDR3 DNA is TGTGCCAGTAGTATTTCTCCTGGTCAGCCCCAGCATTTT. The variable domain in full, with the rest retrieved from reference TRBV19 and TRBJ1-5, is DGGITQSPKYLFRKEGQNVTLSCEQNLNHDAMYWYRQDPGQGLRLIYYSQIVNDFQKGDIAEGYSVSREKKESFPLTVTSAQKNPTAFYLCASSISPGQPQHFGDGTRLSIL.

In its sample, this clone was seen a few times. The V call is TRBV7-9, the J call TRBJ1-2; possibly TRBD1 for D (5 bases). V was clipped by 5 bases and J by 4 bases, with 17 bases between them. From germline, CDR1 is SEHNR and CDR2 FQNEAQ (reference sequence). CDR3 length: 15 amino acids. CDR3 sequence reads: CASSPPEGNFYGYTF. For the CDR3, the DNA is TGTGCCAGCAGCCCCCCTGAGGGGAACTTCTATGGCTACACCTTC.

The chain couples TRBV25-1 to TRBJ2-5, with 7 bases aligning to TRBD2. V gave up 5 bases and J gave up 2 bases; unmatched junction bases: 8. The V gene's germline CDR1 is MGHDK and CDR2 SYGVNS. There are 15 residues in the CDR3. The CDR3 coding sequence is TGTGCCAGCAGTCGGGCCGGGGGGAGACAAGAGACCCAGTACTTC. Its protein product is CASSRAGGRQETQYF.

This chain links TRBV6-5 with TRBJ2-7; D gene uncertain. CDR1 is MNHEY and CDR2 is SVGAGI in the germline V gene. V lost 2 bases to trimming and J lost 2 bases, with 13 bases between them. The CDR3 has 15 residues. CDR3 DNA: TGTGCCAGCAGTTACGTGGGGATTCCCCCCTACGAGCAGTACTTC. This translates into CASSYVGIPPYEQYF.

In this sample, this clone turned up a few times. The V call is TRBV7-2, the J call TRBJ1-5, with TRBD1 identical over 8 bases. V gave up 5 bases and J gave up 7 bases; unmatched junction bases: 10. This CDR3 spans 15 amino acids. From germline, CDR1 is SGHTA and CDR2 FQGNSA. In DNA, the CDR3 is TGTGCCAGCAGCACCTACGGACAGGGCGGACAGCCCCAGCATTTT. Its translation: CASSTYGQGGQPQHF. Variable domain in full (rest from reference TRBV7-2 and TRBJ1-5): GAGVSQSPSNKVTEKGKDVELRCDPISGHTALYWYRQSLGQGLEFLIYFQGNSAPDKSGLPSDRFSAERTGGSVSTLTIQRTQQEDSAVYLCASSTYGQGGQPQHFGDGTRLSIL.

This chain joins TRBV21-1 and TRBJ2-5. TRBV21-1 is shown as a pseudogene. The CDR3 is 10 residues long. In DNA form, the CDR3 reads TGTGCCAGCAGCGGGAAGACCCAGTACTTC. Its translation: CASSGKTQYF.

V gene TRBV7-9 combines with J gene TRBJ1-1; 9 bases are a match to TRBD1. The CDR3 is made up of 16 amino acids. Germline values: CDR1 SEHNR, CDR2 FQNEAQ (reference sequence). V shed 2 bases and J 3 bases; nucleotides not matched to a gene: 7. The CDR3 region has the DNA TGTGCCAGCAGCTTAAGGGGGGGACAGGGTGACACTGAAGCTTTCTTT. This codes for CASSLRGGQGDTEAFF. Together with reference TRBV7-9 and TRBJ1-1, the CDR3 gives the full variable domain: DTGVSQNPRHKITKRGQNVTFRCDPISEHNRLYWYRQTLGQGPEFLTYFQNEAQLEKSRLLSDRFSAERPKGSFSTLEIQRTEQGDSAMYLCASSLRGGQGDTEAFFGQGTRLTVV.

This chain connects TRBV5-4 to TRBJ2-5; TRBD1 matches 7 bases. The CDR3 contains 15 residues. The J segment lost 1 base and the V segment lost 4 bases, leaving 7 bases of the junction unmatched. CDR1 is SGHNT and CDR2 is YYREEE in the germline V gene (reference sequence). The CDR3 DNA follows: TGTGCCAGCAGCCCCCGGGACAGATTCCAAGAGACCCAGTACTTC. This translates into CASSPRDRFQETQYF.

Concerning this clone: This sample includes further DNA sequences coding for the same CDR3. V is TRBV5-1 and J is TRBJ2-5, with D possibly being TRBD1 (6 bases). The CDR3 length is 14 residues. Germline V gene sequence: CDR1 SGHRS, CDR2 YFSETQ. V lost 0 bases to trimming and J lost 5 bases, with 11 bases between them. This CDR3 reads CASSLVTGQETQYF. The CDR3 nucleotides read TGCGCCAGCAGCTTGGTGACAGGACAGGAGACCCAGTACTTC.

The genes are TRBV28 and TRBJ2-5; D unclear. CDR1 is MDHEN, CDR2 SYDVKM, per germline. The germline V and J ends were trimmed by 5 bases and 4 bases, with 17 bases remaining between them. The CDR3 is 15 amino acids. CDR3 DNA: TGTGCCAGCAGTATGGCTGGGGTAAAGGCAGAGACCCAGTACTTC. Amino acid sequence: CASSMAGVKAETQYF.

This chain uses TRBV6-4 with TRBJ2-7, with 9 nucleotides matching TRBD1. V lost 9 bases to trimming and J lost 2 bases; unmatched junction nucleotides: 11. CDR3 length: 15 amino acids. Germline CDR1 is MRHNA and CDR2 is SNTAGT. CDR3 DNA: TGTGCCAGTCTCTTCAGGGGACAGGGTACCTACGAGCAGTACTTC. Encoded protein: CASLFRGQGTYEQYF.

CDR3 residues: CASSRTLHEQFF. CDR3 nucleotide sequence: TGTGCCAGCAGTCGGACACTGCATGAGCAGTTCTTC. The genes are TRBV6-6 and TRBJ2-1; D might be TRBD1 (5 bases). Germline assignment: CDR1 MNHNY and CDR2 SVGAGI (reference sequence). There are 12 residues in the CDR3. V was pared by 5 bases and J by 8 bases, with 10 bases between.

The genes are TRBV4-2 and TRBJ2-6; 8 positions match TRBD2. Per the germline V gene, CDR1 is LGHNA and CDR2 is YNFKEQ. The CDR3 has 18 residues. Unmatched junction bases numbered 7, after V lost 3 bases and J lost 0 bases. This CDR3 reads CASSHSREGDSGANVLTF. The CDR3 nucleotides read TGTGCCAGCAGCCATTCCCGGGAGGGAGACTCTGGGGCCAACGTCCTGACTTTC.

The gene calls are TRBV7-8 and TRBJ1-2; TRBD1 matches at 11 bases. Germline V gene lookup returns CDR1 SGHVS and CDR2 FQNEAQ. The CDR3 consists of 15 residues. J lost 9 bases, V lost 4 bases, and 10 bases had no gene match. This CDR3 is CASSSGQGAGLRYTF. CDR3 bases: TGTGCCAGCAGCTCAGGACAGGGGGCGGGACTCCGCTACACCTTC.

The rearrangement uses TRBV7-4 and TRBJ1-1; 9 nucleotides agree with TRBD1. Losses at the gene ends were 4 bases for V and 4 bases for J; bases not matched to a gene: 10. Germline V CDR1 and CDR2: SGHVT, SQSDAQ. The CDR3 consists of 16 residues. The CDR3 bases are TGTGCCAGCAGCTCGACACGTCACAGGGGGCTCACTGAAGCTTTCTTT. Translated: CASSSTRHRGLTEAFF.

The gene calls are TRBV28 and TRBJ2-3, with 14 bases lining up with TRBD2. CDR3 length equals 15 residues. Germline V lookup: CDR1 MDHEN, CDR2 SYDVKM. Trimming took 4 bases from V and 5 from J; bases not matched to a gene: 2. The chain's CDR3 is CASSWGLAGVDTQYF. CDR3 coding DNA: TGTGCCAGCAGTTGGGGACTAGCGGGAGTAGATACGCAGTATTTT.

In DNA form, the CDR3 reads TGTGCCAGCGTCAGGGGACTGAGAGGATCACCCCTCCACTTT. Its translation is CASVRGLRGSPLHF. This sequence joins TRBV2 and TRBJ1-6, with D possibly being TRBD1 (6 bases). The CDR3 runs to 14 residues. Germline loops: CDR1 SNHLY, CDR2 FYNNEI. Trimming took off 8 bases at V and 10 bases at J, with 18 bases between the two ends.

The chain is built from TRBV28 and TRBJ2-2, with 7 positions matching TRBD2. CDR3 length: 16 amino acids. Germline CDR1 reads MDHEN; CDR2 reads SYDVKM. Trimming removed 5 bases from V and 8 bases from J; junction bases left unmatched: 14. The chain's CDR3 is CASSTGRESRRGELFF. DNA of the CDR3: TGTGCCAGCAGTACGGGGCGGGAGAGTAGGAGGGGGGAGCTGTTTTTT. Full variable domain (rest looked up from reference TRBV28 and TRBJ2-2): DVKVTQSSRYLVKRTGEKVFLECVQDMDHENMFWYRQDPGLGLRLIYFSYDVKMKEKGDIPEGYSVSREKKERFSLILESASTNQTSMYLCASSTGRESRRGELFFGEGSRLTVL.

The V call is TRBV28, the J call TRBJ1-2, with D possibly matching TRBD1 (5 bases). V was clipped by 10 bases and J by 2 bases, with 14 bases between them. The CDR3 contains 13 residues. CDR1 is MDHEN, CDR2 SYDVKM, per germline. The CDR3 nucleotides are TGTGCCATCACAGGTCCCATGAACTATGGCTACACCTTC. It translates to CAITGPMNYGYTF.

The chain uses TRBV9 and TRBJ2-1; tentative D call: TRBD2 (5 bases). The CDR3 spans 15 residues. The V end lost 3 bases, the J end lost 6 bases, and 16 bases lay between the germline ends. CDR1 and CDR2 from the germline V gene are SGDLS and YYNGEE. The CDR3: CASSGRDHAGNEQFF. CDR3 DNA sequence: TGTGCCAGCAGCGGCCGGGATCACGCCGGCAATGAGCAGTTCTTC.

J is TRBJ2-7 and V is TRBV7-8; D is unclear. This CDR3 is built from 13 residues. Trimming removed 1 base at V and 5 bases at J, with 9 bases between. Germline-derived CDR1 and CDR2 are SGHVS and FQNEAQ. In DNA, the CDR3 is TGTGCCAGCAGCTTAGGGGGTAAACACGAGCAGTACTTC. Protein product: CASSLGGKHEQYF.

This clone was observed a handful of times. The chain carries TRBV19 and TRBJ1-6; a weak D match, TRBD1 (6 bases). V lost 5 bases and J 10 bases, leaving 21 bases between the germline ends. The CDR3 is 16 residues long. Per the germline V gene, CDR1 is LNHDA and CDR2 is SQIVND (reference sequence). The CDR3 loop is CASSPMTGAARSPLHF. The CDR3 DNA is TGTGCCAGTAGTCCGATGACAGGCGCTGCTAGGTCACCCCTCCACTTT.

The CDR3 coding sequence is TGTGCCAGCAGCTTATTCCACAGGGAGGGACACAATGAGCAGTTCTTC. It encodes CASSLFHREGHNEQFF. V usage is TRBV7-2 and J usage is TRBJ2-1, with D perhaps TRBD2 (7 bases). Germline V gene sequence: CDR1 SGHTA, CDR2 FQGNSA. The CDR3 consists of 16 residues. V was pared by 2 bases and J by 5 bases, with 16 bases between.

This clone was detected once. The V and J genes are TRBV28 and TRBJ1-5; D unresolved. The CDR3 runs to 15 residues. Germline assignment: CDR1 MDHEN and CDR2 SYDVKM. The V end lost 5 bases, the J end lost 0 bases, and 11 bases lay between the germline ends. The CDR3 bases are TGTGCCAGCAGTCGGTCCGGGTATAGCAATCAGCCCCAGCATTTT. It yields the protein CASSRSGYSNQPQHF.

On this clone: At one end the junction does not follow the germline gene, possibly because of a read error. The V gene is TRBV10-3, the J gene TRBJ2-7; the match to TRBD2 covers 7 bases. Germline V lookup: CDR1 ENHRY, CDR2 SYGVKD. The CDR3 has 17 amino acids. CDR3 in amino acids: CASSFQLSKGGAYEQYF. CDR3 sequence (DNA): TGTGCCAGCAGTTTCCAACTCAGTAAGGGAGGGGCCTACGAGCAGTACTTC.